The rows below give T cell receptor beta chains drawn from one sample of a study of shared clonotypes between healthy human individuals. Libraries were prepared by immunoSEQ multiplex PCR; TCRdb keeps only in-frame clonotypes and omits some of them. The table has 650,000 to 800,000 clones, about 91% seen once; the top ten hold approximately 25%. The sample was naive CD8+ T cells sorted from blood. The receptors derive from a young man in good health. The CDR3 runs from the conserved cysteine through the conserved F or W. A D gene is named only where the DNA matches it firmly. The size field is filled for only some rows; it gives once, few, many or a size class.

v_call,d_call,clone_size,j_call,cdr3_nt,cdr3_aa
TRBV7-6,TRBD2,.,TRBJ2-5,TGTGCCAGCAGCTTAGAGGACTTGCTAGCGGGATCTGAAGAGACCCAGTACTTC,CASSLEDLLAGSEETQYF
TRBV25-1,.,once,TRBJ2-7,TGTGCCAGCAGTGTCTCGGGGGCATCCTACGAGCAGTACTTC,CASSVSGASYEQYF
TRBV6-6,TRBD2,.,TRBJ2-1,TGTGCCAGCAGTTACACCCTAGCGGAATACAATGAGCAGTTCTTC,CASSYTLAEYNEQFF
TRBV28,.,.,TRBJ2-1,TGTGCCAGCAGTCATGGAAACTACAATGAGCAGTTCTTC,CASSHGNYNEQFF
TRBV14,.,few,TRBJ2-7,TGTGCCAGCAGCCCTACAGGACGCTCCTACGAGCAGTACTTC,CASSPTGRSYEQYF
TRBV27,TRBD2,.,TRBJ2-1,TGTGCCAGCAGTTTAAGGATCCCGGGGCTAGCGGGAGGTGCTGGTGAGCAGTTCTTC,CASSLRIPGLAGGAGEQFF
TRBV5-6,TRBD1,.,TRBJ2-7,TGTGCCAGCAGTTTGATTGGGACAGGGGTCCTCTCCTACGAGCAGTACTTC,CASSLIGTGVLSYEQYF
TRBV27,.,few,TRBJ1-5,TGTGCCAGCAGTTTATCGGAGGGTCAGCCCCAGCATTTT,CASSLSEGQPQHF
TRBV7-9,.,.,TRBJ2-7,TGTGCCAGCAGCGATAAGGACGGACAGAGCTACGAGCAGTACTTC,CASSDKDGQSYEQYF
TRBV29-1,.,once,TRBJ2-1,TGCAGCGTTCGGGTTCGGGACAACTCCTACAATGAGCAGTTCTTC,CSVRVRDNSYNEQFF
TRBV5-5,.,.,TRBJ2-3,TGTGCCAGCAGCTTGCTCAGCCCCACAGATACGCAGTATTTT,CASSLLSPTDTQYF
TRBV10-1,.,.,TRBJ1-1,TGCGCCAGCAGGGCTACGATGAACACTGAAGCTTTCTTT,CASRATMNTEAFF
TRBV6-5,.,.,TRBJ2-7,TGTGCCAGCAAGGAGTCAAGGCAGACCTACGAGCAGTACTTC,CASKESRQTYEQYF
TRBV5-4,TRBD2,few,TRBJ2-5,TGTGCCAGCAGCTTGGTCGGACTAGCAGGACTTCAAGAGAGCCAGTACTTC,CASSLVGLAGLQESQYF
TRBV4-2,.,.,TRBJ2-7,TGTGCCAGCAGCGACCAGGGGGGAATCTACGAGCAGTACTTC,CASSDQGGIYEQYF
TRBV14,.,.,TRBJ1-2,TGTGCCAGCAGCCCGGACAGAGCTATCGGCTACACCTTC,CASSPDRAIGYTF
TRBV27,.,.,TRBJ2-7,TGTGCCAGCAGCTCCTATAGGGGCACCGTCCCCTACGAGCAGTACTTC,CASSSYRGTVPYEQYF
TRBV28,.,.,TRBJ2-7,TGTGCCAGCAGTTTCGGACAGTTTTACGAGCAGTACTTC,CASSFGQFYEQYF
TRBV14,.,.,TRBJ2-2,TGTGCCAGCAGCCAAGAAACCACCGGGGAGCTGTTTTTT,CASSQETTGELFF
TRBV19,.,.,TRBJ1-1,TGTGCCAGTAGCCAGGCCTGGGGCACTGAAGCTTTCTTT,CASSQAWGTEAFF
TRBV13,.,.,TRBJ2-1,TGTGCCAGCAGCTTTCGGGCGGATCCCCCCGCCAATGAGCAGTTCTTC,CASSFRADPPANEQFF
TRBV9,.,.,TRBJ2-7,TGTGCCAGCAGCCCCTCCGGGACCCCCGCCTACGAGCAGTACTTC,CASSPSGTPAYEQYF
TRBV28,.,.,TRBJ1-5,TGTGCCAGCAGCGAAGGGGGGGCGAGGCCCCAGCATTTT,CASSEGGARPQHF
TRBV5-4,.,.,TRBJ1-2,TGTGCCAGCAGCAGACAGTCTAACTATGGCTACACCTTC,CASSRQSNYGYTF
TRBV9,.,.,TRBJ2-2,TGTGCCAATACCCAGGGGCAGGTCAACACCGGGGAGCTGTTTTTT,CANTQGQVNTGELFF
TRBV5-1,.,.,TRBJ2-7,TGCGCCAGCAGTGCTCCGGGACGGGAGTACGAGCAGTACTTC,CASSAPGREYEQYF
TRBV11-2,TRBD2,.,TRBJ2-1,TGTGCCAGCAGCTTAGTACAGCGGGAGTATGAGCAGTTCTTC,CASSLVQREYEQFF
TRBV5-6,TRBD1,.,TRBJ2-7,TGTGCCAGCAGCTTTTGGACAGGGAACGAGCAGTACTTC,CASSFWTGNEQYF
TRBV13,TRBD1,.,TRBJ2-7,TGTGCCAGCAGCTCCGGGACAGGGGCCGGCGAGCAGTACTTC,CASSSGTGAGEQYF
TRBV7-8,TRBD2,.,TRBJ2-1,TGTGCCAGCAGCCTCTTAGCGGGAGACCTTATCGCCTACAATGAGCAGTTCTTC,CASSLLAGDLIAYNEQFF
TRBV27,.,.,TRBJ1-5,TGTGCCAGCAGTTTGGTGGGAAATAGCAATCAGCCCCAGCATTTT,CASSLVGNSNQPQHF
TRBV15,TRBD2,.,TRBJ2-1,TGTGGCCGTAGCGGGACCCCCGGGAATGAGCAGTTCTTC,CGRSGTPGNEQFF
TRBV10-3,.,.,TRBJ2-2,TGTGCCATCAGTGAATCCCTGAACACCGGGGAGCTGTTTTTT,CAISESLNTGELFF
TRBV6-1,.,.,TRBJ2-1,TGTGCCAGCAGTGAAATCGACAGCGGGAATGAGCAGTTCTTC,CASSEIDSGNEQFF
TRBV28,TRBD1,few,TRBJ2-1,TGTGCCAGCAGTTTAAGGGACAGGGGGCAGATCCACAATGAGCAGTTCTTC,CASSLRDRGQIHNEQFF
TRBV13,TRBD2,.,TRBJ2-2,TGTGCCAGCAGCCACGATGGAGCGGGAGGTACCGGGGAGCTGTTTTTT,CASSHDGAGGTGELFF
TRBV4-1,.,.,TRBJ2-3,TGCGCCAGCAGCCAAGGTCCGAACCAGGCGGATACGCAGTATTTT,CASSQGPNQADTQYF
TRBV4-1,.,.,TRBJ1-1,TGCGCCAGCAGCCAACAGGGGATGAACACTGAAGCTTTCTTT,CASSQQGMNTEAFF
TRBV7-7,TRBD2,.,TRBJ2-7,TGTGCTAGCAGTCCCGGGACTAGCGGCTACGAGCAGTACTTC,CASSPGTSGYEQYF
TRBV7-9,.,.,TRBJ2-5,TGTGCCAGCAGTCTAGAGTTGTTTGAGACCCAGTACTTC,CASSLELFETQYF
TRBV27,.,.,TRBJ2-7,TGTGCCAGCAGTTTAGACAGGATCGGGTACGAGCAGTACTTC,CASSLDRIGYEQYF
TRBV7-9,.,few,TRBJ1-5,TGTGCCAGCAGCCAGGGGTATCAGCCCCAGCATTTT,CASSQGYQPQHF
TRBV6-6,TRBD1,.,TRBJ1-1,TGTGCCAGCAAATGGACAGGGGGCTTGAACACTGAAGCTTTCTTT,CASKWTGGLNTEAFF
TRBV19,TRBD2,.,TRBJ2-1,TGTGCCACCGCACTAGCGGGAGGGCCTTCCTCCTACAATGAGCAGTTCTTC,CATALAGGPSSYNEQFF
TRBV10-3,.,.,TRBJ2-7,TGTGCCATCAGTGAGTCGATAGCGGACGGCGAGCAGTACTTC,CAISESIADGEQYF